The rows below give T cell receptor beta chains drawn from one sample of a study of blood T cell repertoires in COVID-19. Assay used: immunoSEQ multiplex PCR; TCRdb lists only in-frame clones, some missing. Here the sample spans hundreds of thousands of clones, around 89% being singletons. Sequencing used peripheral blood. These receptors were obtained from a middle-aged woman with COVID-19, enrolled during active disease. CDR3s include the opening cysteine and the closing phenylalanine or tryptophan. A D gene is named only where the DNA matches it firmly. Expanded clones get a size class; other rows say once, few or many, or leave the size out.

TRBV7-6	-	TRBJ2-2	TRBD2	TGTGCCAGCAGCCCCCCGGGAGGTGCGGGGGGGATGTCGGGGGAGCTGTTTTTT	CASSPPGGAGGMSGELFF
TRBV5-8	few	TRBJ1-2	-	TGTGCCAGCAGGAGGGAGGGGCGCGACTATGGCTACACCTTC	CASRREGRDYGYTF
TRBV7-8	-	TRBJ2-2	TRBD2	TGTGCCAGCAGCTTAGAAGTTTCGGGAGGGAGCTACACCGGGGAGCTGTTTTTT	CASSLEVSGGSYTGELFF
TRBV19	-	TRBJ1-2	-	TGTGCCACGGCAGGTGACTATGGCTACACCTTC	CATAGDYGYTF
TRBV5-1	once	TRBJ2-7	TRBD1	TGCGCCAGCAGCTTGGATCTAGGGGGCGACGAGCAGTACTTC	CASSLDLGGDEQYF
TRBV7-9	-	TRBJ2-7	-	TGTGCCAGCAGCTTAGCGGCAGGGCTAGCCTACGAGCAGTACTTC	CASSLAAGLAYEQYF
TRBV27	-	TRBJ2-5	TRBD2	TGTGCCAGCAGTTGGGGAAAAACTAGCGGGAGGGCCGGAGAGACCCAGTACTTC	CASSWGKTSGRAGETQYF
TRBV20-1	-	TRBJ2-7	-	TGCAGTGCTAGACAGATCTACGAGCAGTACTTC	CSARQIYEQYF
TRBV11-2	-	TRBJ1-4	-	TGTGCCAGCAGCTCGGGGGGAGATTCTGATGAAAAACTGTTTTTT	CASSSGGDSDEKLFF
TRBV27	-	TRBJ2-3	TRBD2	TGTGCCAGCAGTTGGACTAGCGGGGGGACCACAGATACGCAGTATTTT	CASSWTSGGTTDTQYF
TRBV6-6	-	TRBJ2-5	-	TGTGCCAGCAGCCCCGGATCAGGCGAGACCCAGTACTTC	CASSPGSGETQYF
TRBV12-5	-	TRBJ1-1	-	TGTGCTAGTGGTTTGGTACGCGGACAAACGAGCCGTGAAGCTTTCTTT	CASGLVRGQTSREAFF
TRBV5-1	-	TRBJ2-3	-	TGCGCCAGCAGCTTGGGGCGGTCCACAGATACGCAGTATTTT	CASSLGRSTDTQYF
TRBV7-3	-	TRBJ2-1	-	TGTGCCAGCAGCTTAGTGGGGGGTGAGCAGTTCTTC	CASSLVGGEQFF
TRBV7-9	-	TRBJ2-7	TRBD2	TGTGCCAGCAGCCGGACCCCGGGACTAGCGGCTCCCGGCTCCTACGAGCAGTACTTC	CASSRTPGLAAPGSYEQYF
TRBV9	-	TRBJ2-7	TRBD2	TGTGCCAGCAGCTTCCGGACTAGCGGGCGACCCTACGAGCAGTACTTC	CASSFRTSGRPYEQYF
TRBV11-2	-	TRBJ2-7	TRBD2	TGTGCCAGCAGCTGGACTAGCGGGAGCTCCTACGAGCAGTACTTC	CASSWTSGSSYEQYF
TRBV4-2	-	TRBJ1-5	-	TGTGCCAGCAGCCAGGTTTGGGACATCGATCAGCCCCAGCATTTT	CASSQVWDIDQPQHF
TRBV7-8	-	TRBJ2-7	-	TGTGCCAGCAGCCAGCGGACAGTCCACGAGCAGTACTTC	CASSQRTVHEQYF
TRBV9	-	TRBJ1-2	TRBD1	TGTGCCAGCAGCGTAGAACAGGGGCTTAACCATGGCTACACCTTC	CASSVEQGLNHGYTF